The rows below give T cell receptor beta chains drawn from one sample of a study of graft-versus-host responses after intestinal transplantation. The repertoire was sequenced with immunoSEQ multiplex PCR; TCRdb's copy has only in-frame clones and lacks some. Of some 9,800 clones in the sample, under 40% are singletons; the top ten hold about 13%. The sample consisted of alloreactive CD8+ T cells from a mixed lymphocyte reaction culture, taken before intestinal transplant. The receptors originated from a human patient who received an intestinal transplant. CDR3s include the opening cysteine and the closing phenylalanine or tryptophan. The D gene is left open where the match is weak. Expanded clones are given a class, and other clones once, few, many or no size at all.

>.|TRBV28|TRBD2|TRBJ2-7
CASSSPHGTSGNEQYF
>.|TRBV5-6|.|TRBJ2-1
CASSSTGYNEQFF
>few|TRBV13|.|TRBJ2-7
CASSLGRYRAYEQYF
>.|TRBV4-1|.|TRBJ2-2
CASSHRTEPGELFF
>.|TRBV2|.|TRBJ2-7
CASSGRRDKTTDPYEQYF
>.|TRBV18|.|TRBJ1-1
CASSPRSRVGTEAFF
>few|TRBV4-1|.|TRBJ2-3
CASSQGTASRDTQYF
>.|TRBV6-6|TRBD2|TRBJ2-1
CASSYSEREYNEQFF
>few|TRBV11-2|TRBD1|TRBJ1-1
CASSWDRVKRNTEAFF
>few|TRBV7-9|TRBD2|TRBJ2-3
CASSPSPGAGEGTDTQYF
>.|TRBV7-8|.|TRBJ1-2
CASSLDSHGAPANYGYTF
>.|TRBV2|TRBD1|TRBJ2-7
CASSDQVGFTGGEQYF
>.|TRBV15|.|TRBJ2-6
CATSTEGLGANVLTF
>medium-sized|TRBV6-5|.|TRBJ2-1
CASSYSRGSSYNEQFF
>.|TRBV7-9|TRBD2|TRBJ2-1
CASSTQTGGQFF
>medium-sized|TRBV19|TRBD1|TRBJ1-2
CASWPGGGGYTF
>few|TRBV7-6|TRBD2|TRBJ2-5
CASSPQRGGQTQYF
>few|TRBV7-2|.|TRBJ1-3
CASSLGWGAGNTIYF
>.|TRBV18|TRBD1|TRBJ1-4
CASSPRTGWGKLFF
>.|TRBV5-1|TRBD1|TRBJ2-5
CASSLGGQGADEQYF
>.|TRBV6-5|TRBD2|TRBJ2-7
CASSDDLAGYEQYF
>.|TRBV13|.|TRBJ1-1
CASSANPRPNTEAFF
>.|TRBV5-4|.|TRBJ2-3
CASSLDYQNTQYF
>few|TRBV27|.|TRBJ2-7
CASRSSSGFVGEQYF
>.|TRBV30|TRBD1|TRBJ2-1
CAWSVGQGYNEQFF
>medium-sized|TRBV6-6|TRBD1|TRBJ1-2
CASSRYRDRAPGYTF
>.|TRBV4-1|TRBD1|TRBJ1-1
CASSYRTGLNTEAFF
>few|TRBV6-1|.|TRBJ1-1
CASSEAGGGGTEAFF
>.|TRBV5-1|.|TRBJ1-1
CASSFNPSEGGEAFF
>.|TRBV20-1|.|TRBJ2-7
CSARLTGEQYF
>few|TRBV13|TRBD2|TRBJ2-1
CASSARGGYNEQFF
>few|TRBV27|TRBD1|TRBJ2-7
CASSFGTGRYEQYF
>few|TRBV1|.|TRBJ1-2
CASSQTGGGLYGYTF
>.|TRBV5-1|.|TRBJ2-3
CASSFGEGEVSDTQYF
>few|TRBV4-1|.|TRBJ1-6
CASSRHGYSPLHF
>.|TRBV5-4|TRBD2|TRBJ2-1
CASSSKREPYNEQFF
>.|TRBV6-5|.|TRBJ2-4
CASRTPVFIDIQYF
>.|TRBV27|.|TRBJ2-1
CASSHYNEQFF
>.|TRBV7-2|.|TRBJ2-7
CASSFYGGSSYEQYF
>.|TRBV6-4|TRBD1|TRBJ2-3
CASSPGTGGTDTQYF
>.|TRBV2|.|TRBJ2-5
CASSEMFRRGQETQYF
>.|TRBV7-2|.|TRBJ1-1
CASSFWDYPEAFF
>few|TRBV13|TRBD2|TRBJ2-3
CASSLAGGASFSTDTQYF
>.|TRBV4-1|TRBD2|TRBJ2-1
CASSILAGGYNEQFF
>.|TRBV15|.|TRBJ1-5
CATSRDRGVGQPQHF
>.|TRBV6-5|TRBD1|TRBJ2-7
CASSYGDSPYEQYF
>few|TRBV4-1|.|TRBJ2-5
CASSQVLGRAGETQYF
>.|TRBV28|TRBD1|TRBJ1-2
CASSPRQGAKGYTF
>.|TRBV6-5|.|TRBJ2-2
CASSSLSRGELFF
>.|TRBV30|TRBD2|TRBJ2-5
CAWSSIVEGLVWLQETQYF
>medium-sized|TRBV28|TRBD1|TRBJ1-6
CASSPPGQGSNSPLHF